The clone carrying this T cell receptor (beta chain) was observed many times. This sample is part of a study of blood T cell repertoires in COVID-19. The wider study: The United States, Italy and Spain were the sources of the acute and convalescent COVID-19 samples. Sources were T cells, B-cell-depleted T cells, or PBMCs; the material itself was cDNA or gDNA.

The protocol was immunoSEQ multiplex PCR, while the TCRdb copy is restricted to in-frame clones and leaves out a portion. The table includes about 250,000 clones, roughly 84% detected once. The sample consisted of peripheral blood. The TCR originated in a middle-aged man with acute or convalescent COVID-19.

The chain's CDR3 is CASSAGANYEQYF. The CDR3 DNA is TGTGCCAGTAGTGCAGGGGCGAACTACGAGCAGTACTTC. This chain links TRBV19 with TRBJ2-7, with D possibly being TRBD1 (6 bases). The CDR3 is made up of 13 amino acids. Per germline, CDR1 LNHDA and CDR2 SQIVND (reference sequence). The V end was cut by 5 bases, the J end by 3 bases, with 11 bases between.